What follows is one T cell receptor beta chain and its context. Antigen specificity is unknown. This sample stems from a study of shared clonotypes between healthy human individuals. Study-wide findings and caveats: Despite large depth, rarefaction showed incomplete sorted-subset sequencing.

The germline V and J ends were trimmed by 4 bases and 6 bases, with 8 bases remaining between them. CDR3 length equals 12 residues. Germline CDR1 reads MDHEN; CDR2 reads SYDVKM. Sequencing was performed with immunoSEQ multiplex PCR; in TCRdb, only in-frame clones are kept and a portion is missing. This sample has approximately 640,000 clones; around 72% occur once, and the top ten carry roughly 1.8%. The gene calls are TRBV28 and TRBJ2-3; a possible D gene is TRBD1 (5 bases). The sample taken for sequencing was memory CD4+ T cells sorted from blood. The subset denotes: CD45RA-negative fraction. The sequence derives from a woman aged 25 to 39 in good health. The CDR3 DNA is TGTGCCAGCAGTTGGGGCCAGGATACGCAGTATTTT. Amino acids: CASSWGQDTQYF.